This T cell receptor beta chain was observed in a study of cytomegalovirus exposure and HLA in healthy donors. The length of the CDR3 is 15 residues. The germline V gene encodes CDR1 ENHRY and CDR2 SYGVKD. A remark on this clone: Its target is unknown. A read error may account for a junction end that differs from germline.

The PCR was carried out with 60 Vbeta primers and 13 Jbeta primers. Here immunoSEQ multiplex PCR was the method, and the copy in TCRdb shows in-frame clones only, minus some. Of around 85,000 clones in the sample, about 80% were seen once. Study-wide points: There were some V segments, including TRBV6-2 and TRBV6-3, excluded as indistinguishable.

The origin of this receptor is a man aged 50-59 years in good health and CMV-seropositive. This chain uses TRBV10-3 with TRBJ2-5, with 10 bases matching TRBD1. Sequencing was carried out using PBMCs. As DNA, the CDR3 is TGTGCCATCAGTGACCGGACAGGGGGTCAAGAAACCCAGTACTTC. Protein product: CAISDRTGGQETQYF.